The 14 T cell receptor beta chains given below trace back to one sample, sequenced in a study of glioma-infiltrating T cells. Using RNA template, CDR3s of TCR alpha and beta were amplified with iRepertoire arm-PCR. TCRdb re-derived calls from the multiplex PCR reads in MiXCR, one entry per CDR3 protein. The data contain about 400,000 distinct CDR3 sequences, about 40% of them seen just once; the ten biggest clones take up around 12%. Sequenced material: glioma tissue, nonneoplastic brain tissue, or PBMCs (not recorded which). These receptors were obtained from a human donor with low-grade glioma or glioblastoma, undergoing nonglioma brain surgery, or in good health (not recorded which).

The chain uses TRBV6-1 and TRBJ2-1; 9 bases fit TRBD2. Germline V CDR1 and CDR2: MNHNS, SASEGT. The CDR3 is made up of 16 amino acids. J was trimmed by 4 bases and V by 5 bases; bases with no gene match: 9. DNA for the CDR3: TGTGCCAGCAGTTTCTTTGCGGGAGGGAGTTACAATGAGCAGTTCTTC. Its protein is CASSFFAGGSYNEQFF.

This rearrangement joins TRBV18 to TRBJ1-1; no clear D gene. This CDR3 is built from 13 residues. The V end was cut by 3 bases, the J end by 1 base, with 6 bases between. Germline CDR1 KGHSH, CDR2 LQKENI. The CDR3 protein is CASSPDQNTEAFF. The CDR3 DNA reads TGTGCCAGCTCACCGGACCAGAACACTGAAGCTTTCTTT.

This clonotype has a count of ten or more. V gene TRBV28 combines with J gene TRBJ1-2, with 7 bases fitting TRBD1. Trimming at V came to 3 bases and at J to 8 bases, leaving 6 bases not matched to a gene. This CDR3 has 13 residues. Germline V CDR1 and CDR2: MDHEN, SYDVKM. CDR3 loop: CASSFRQGRGYTF. The CDR3 DNA reads TGTGCCAGCAGTTTTCGACAGGGAAGGGGCTACACCTTC.

This clonotype was seen a few times. This rearrangement joins TRBV19 to TRBJ1-1; no clear D. The V gene's germline CDR1 is LNHDA and CDR2 SQIVND (reference sequence). The CDR3 spans 11 residues. The CDR3 reads CGARGTTEAFF. Here the CDR3 DNA reads TGTGGCGCCCGGGGTACCACTGAAGCTTTCTTT.

This clonotype has a handful of counts. This rearrangement joins TRBV11-2 to TRBJ2-1; 10 bases agree with TRBD2. Trimming took 2 bases from V and 0 from J; bases not matched to a gene: 13. This CDR3 has 20 residues. Germline V gene data show CDR1 as SGHAT and CDR2 as FQNNGV. The CDR3 nucleotides read TGTGCCAGCAGCTTACGTCCGGGACTAGCGACCTTTAACTCCTACAATGAGCAGTTCTTC. Its protein product is CASSLRPGLATFNSYNEQFF.

The V gene is TRBV5-4, the J gene TRBJ2-7; the match to TRBD1 covers 11 bases. The germline CDR1 and CDR2 sequences are SGHNT and YYREEE (reference sequence). This CDR3 has 16 residues. With 4 bases clipped from V and 2 bases from J, the junction kept 8 bases outside the gene matches. The CDR3 DNA sequence: TGTGCCAGCAGCCTCCGGACAGGGGGCTTCCCCTACGAGCAGTACTTC. Its translation: CASSLRTGGFPYEQYF.

Note on this clonotype: Being one base from a much bigger clone, this may be a read error. This chain uses TRBV6-5 with TRBJ2-5; 9 positions match TRBD2. This CDR3 region has 16 residues. The germline gives CDR1 MNHEY, CDR2 SVGAGI. The CDR3 DNA is TGCGAGGCCGCCGGGCTAGCGGGACCCACCTGGGAGACCCAGTACTTC. Translated: CEAAGLAGPTWETQYF.

This clonotype occurred a few times. The CDR3 is CASSFGVGETQYF. CDR3 coding DNA: TGTGCCAGCAGCTTCGGGGTCGGCGAGACCCAGTACTTC. The V call is TRBV27, the J call TRBJ2-5, with D possibly being TRBD2 (5 bases). Germline V CDR1 and CDR2: MNHEY, SMNVEV (reference sequence). The CDR3 is 13 residues long. Trimming left V 6 bases short and J 5 bases short, with 13 bases between.

This clonotype appeared a few times. The rearrangement links TRBV12-3 or TRBV12-4 to TRBJ2-2, with a weak D call TRBD1 (7 bases). V lost 0 bases to trimming and J lost 3 bases, with 11 bases between them. This CDR3 spans 16 amino acids. The CDR3 sequence: CASSLAARGDTGELFF. The CDR3 nucleotides are TGTGCCAGCAGTTTAGCGGCCAGGGGGGACACCGGGGAGCTGTTTTTT.

This chain joins TRBV6-1 and TRBJ1-2, with D possibly being TRBD1 (5 bases). V was cut by 7 bases and J by 4 bases, with 13 bases left in between. The length of the CDR3 is 13 residues. The germline CDR1 and CDR2 sequences are MNHNS and SASEGT. DNA of the CDR3: TGTGCCAGCAAATTGGTTGGGGGCTATGGCTACACCTTC. As protein: CASKLVGGYGYTF.

This clonotype was observed a handful of times. J is TRBJ2-2 and V is TRBV7-6; D not certain. V gave up 5 bases and J gave up 6 bases, with 16 bases separating them. This CDR3 contains 15 residues. Germline lookup yields CDR1 SGHVS and CDR2 FNYEAQ. As DNA, the CDR3 is TGTGCCAGCAGCGGGCGTGGGTCGGCGGCCGGGGAGCTGTTTTTT. Translation gives CASSGRGSAAGELFF. Using reference TRBV7-6 and TRBJ2-2 for the parts outside the CDR3, the full variable domain is GAGVSQSPRYKVTKRGQDVALRCDPISGHVSLYWYRQALGQGPEFLTYFNYEAQQDKSGLPNDRFSAERPEGSISTLTIQRTEQRDSAMYRCASSGRGSAAGELFFGEGSRLTVL.

The genes are TRBV6-2 or TRBV6-3 and TRBJ2-7, with TRBD2 matching 7 bases. Germline CDR1 MNHEY, CDR2 SVGEGT. Trimming took 2 bases from V and 5 from J; bases not matched to a gene: 6. The CDR3 is 14 residues long. The CDR3 protein is CASSYAGVINEQYF. In DNA, the CDR3 is TGTGCCAGCAGTTACGCGGGAGTTATAAACGAGCAGTACTTC.

The CDR3 loop is CASSQVDWGTGELFF. CDR3 coding DNA: TGTGCCAGCAGCCAAGTCGATTGGGGAACCGGGGAGCTGTTTTTT. The rearrangement uses TRBV3-1 and TRBJ2-2; D remains ambiguous. CDR1 is LGHDT and CDR2 is YNNKEL in the germline V gene (reference sequence). The CDR3 is 15 amino acids. Deletions cut 1 base from V and 5 bases from J, with 11 bases between.

The chain uses TRBV12-3 or TRBV12-4 and TRBJ2-3; D not resolved. The CDR3 totals 14 residues. The V gene lost 6 bases and the J gene lost 2 bases, with 12 bases spanning the gap. In DNA form, the CDR3 reads TGTGCCAGCAGACCTGGATTTCACACAGATACGCAGTATTTT. Translating gives CASRPGFHTDTQYF.